This TCR beta chain was recovered during a study of cytomegalovirus exposure and HLA in healthy donors (dated by TCRdb to about 2017). Regarding the complete study: An earlier analysis of some 600 of the donors reported 276 Gb of sequence data and about 120 million unique TCR beta sequences obtained from about 179 million T cells. Genome-wide SNP genotypes for about three fifths of the roughly 670 donors were used in a later genetic analysis, which treated that subset as a discovery cohort. Across roughly 420 genotyped donors of the cohort, an average of about 250,000 unique TCR beta nucleotide sequences per donor were sequenced, and approximately 17% of those sequences were non-productive. Rather than using new phenotypic data, the later analysis identified candidate immune exposures from TCR beta sequences and from how often those sequences occurred across donors. The number of donors typed differed by locus, with about 629-630 for A, B, C, DRB1 and DQB1, roughly 520 for DQA1, some 570 for DPA1, and roughly 450 for DPB1. Along with the roughly 700-subject first cohort, a separate validation cohort of over a hundred different subjects was used. The study aimed to test whether signatures of past pathogen exposure could be identified by cataloging public T cell receptors. To study patterns of TCR occurrence, a later analysis re-analyzed previously published TCR beta repertoires from several hundred donors and added high-resolution HLA genotyping. HLA typing covered class I and class II loci at four-digit resolution. Donor age, sex, ethnicity and CMV serostatus were collected together with the repertoire data. Of the roughly 400 genotyped donors, approximately 83% fell in the genetic ancestry cluster associated with self-reported Caucasian donors. The study combined high-throughput TCR immunosequencing, statistical association of individual TCRs with disease status, and machine learning to predict cytomegalovirus infection status. Roughly five DR-DQ haplotypes were handled as single units for association and clustering because linkage in the cohort was strong. The study profiled the T cell repertoires of 500 to 800 subjects by immunosequencing and related them to cytomegalovirus serostatus. An earlier analysis of approximately 580 of the donors used high-throughput TCR beta sequencing to judge whether each TCR beta V gene segment behaved as functional or pseudogenic. Roughly 300 gigabases of sequencing data and approximately 85 million unique TCR sequences were included in an early release covering over 600 HLA-typed donors. Every discovery cohort repertoire had been produced on one sequencing platform. Summary of the overall study and its limitations: In vitro tests confirmed that a few of the cytomegalovirus-associated TCR beta chains recognize cytomegalovirus antigens. A later analysis associated 15,000 to 20,000 TCR beta sequences with specific HLA alleles at a false discovery rate of 0.05. Because counts were too low, approximately 15 rarely observed V segments, including chromosome 9 orphons, were excluded from the earlier analysis of fewer than 650 of the donors. The 87-base-pair reads could not distinguish some IMGT-functional V segments, including TRBV6-2 and TRBV6-3, so those segments were excluded. Sequencing depth was assumed to be roughly uniform across donors in the presence/absence analyses, though that assumption may not hold. When HLA alleles, especially DR and DQ, strongly co-occurred, TCR associations were difficult to assign to individual alleles. In a later analysis, most CMV-associated TCR beta chains were found to appear HLA-restricted, with HLA associations seemingly driven largely by CMV exposure. While some public TCRs were present in many individuals, most TCR sequences turned up only very rarely across donors. Several of the top co-occurrence clusters appeared to be linked to parvovirus B19, influenza, CMV and Epstein-Barr virus, according to a later analysis. In an earlier analysis of fewer than 700 of the donors, most TCR beta V segments appeared in productive rearrangements about 87% or about 30% of the time, broadly matching IMGT annotations. The classifier was reported to diagnose cytomegalovirus status with high specificity and sensitivity in both the original cohort and the validation cohort. A further reported finding was that TCR beta sequences accurately predicted the HLA-A and HLA-B alleles for most subjects in the first cohort. A cluster of highly shared sequence variants was judged likely to be a technical artifact of the sequencing pipeline. Immune exposure information for the cohort was limited to CMV serostatus. Because some donors lacked HLA typing at each locus, the association tests relied only on the typed subset. The cohort was sequenced for TCR beta chains only, and without alpha or paired-chain data the features that could be detected were limited. In a later analysis, HLA-associated TCR beta chains showed more clonal expansion and lower generation probabilities than non-associated chains that were equally common. Linkage disequilibrium might explain the correlated functional status among segregating V segments, but an unknown experimental factor could not be excluded. According to a later analysis, TCR association rates differed among HLA loci, with DRB1 alleles showing the most associated TCRs and HLA-C alleles showing the fewest. In the study, some 160 TCR beta chains were listed as associated with cytomegalovirus. According to a later genetic analysis, donors in an Asian-associated ancestry cluster had fewer N-insertions in productive TCRs than the approximately 650-donor mean. According to the authors, the approach could potentially be generalized to other disease states and immunological phenotypes. V-gene and J-gene trimming of TCR beta chains was associated with a missense DCLRE1C variant in a later genetic analysis, and the association was replicated in an independent cohort.

Only a few counts were recorded for this clone. What this receptor recognizes is not known. It has no much larger one-base neighbor in the sample; base qualities were not kept. The library came from the immunoSEQ multiplex PCR assay. A mixture of 60 forward primers for TCR Vbeta segments and 13 reverse primers for TCR Jbeta segments was used in the multiplex PCR. Amplification of the CDR3 region of rearranged TCR beta genes was performed with a multiplex PCR assay on genomic DNA. Amplified TCR beta libraries were sequenced as 87-base-pair reads on the Illumina HiSeq System. Processing in the source paper ran as follows. In a later analysis, 80 million or so unique TCR beta chains were counted across the 500 to 850 repertoires, and approximately 11 million of these chains were shared by at least two donors. To remove PCR and sequencing errors, raw reads were error-corrected and collapsed into unique sequences using a nearest-neighbor algorithm that merged closely related sequences. Alignment of CDR3 sequences to IMGT reference sequences was used to assign V, D and J gene segments. Each retained sequence needed at least a six-nucleotide match to both a V gene segment and a J gene segment. Rearrangements were called productive when the CDR3 lacked stop codons and stayed in frame with V and J; all others were non-productive. CDR3 was defined by IMGT convention, running from the second conserved V-encoded cysteine to the conserved J-encoded phenylalanine. Sequences without an unambiguous match to a single V gene segment were excluded from the earlier analysis of almost 600 of the donors. In an earlier analysis of about 590 of the donors, a V segment was called functional when productive rearrangements were above 56.7%, and segregating when the standard deviation between donors exceeded 5%. A statistical classification framework was built to diagnose cytomegalovirus status from the catalog of TCR beta chain sequences. V and J gene assignment, in a later analysis, came from comparing TCR nucleotide sequences with IMGT/GENE-DB human TR gene sequences. The TCRdist pipeline was used in a later analysis to assign CDR3 sequences and most-parsimonious VDJ recombination scenarios. A later analysis defined each TCR beta chain by its CDR3 amino acid sequence plus V-gene family, and excluded reads lacking a unique V-gene family. To address suspected cross-contamination and a sequencing artifact, a later analysis removed 592 highly shared, low-generation-probability nucleotide sequences. For each public chain, a later analysis derived a clonal expansion index from normalized ranks of inferred template counts within each repertoire. Generation probabilities in a later analysis came from a VDJ recombination model fitted to out-of-frame rearrangements, and those results were checked against IGoR. In a later analysis, TCR-TCR, TCR-HLA and TCR-CMV co-occurrence was scored with hypergeometric tests, and a repertoire-size bias correction was applied to TCR pairs. A later analysis estimated false discovery rates by permuting HLA or CMV assignments 20 times. In a later analysis, co-occurring TCRs were grouped using DBSCAN, and TCRdist sequence similarity was added for clustering within HLA-allele-positive subsets. For co-occurrence clustering, repertoires with fewer than 30,000 or more than 120,000 public chains were excluded, along with 5 or 6 repertoires with anomalous nucleotide sharing. Drawn from immuneACCESS, this table holds only the in-frame rearrangements with V and J called that TCRdb kept. Clones are partly lost; checked studies trace under half to an unresolved V gene and leave the rest unexplained. The DNA gave D and trimming, while V, J and clone size come from that table. The sample table lists some 130,000 clones, 75% to 85% of them with a count of one. Approximately 10% of the sample belongs to the ten largest clones.

The cohort was made up of 500 to 800 healthy bone marrow donors. At the time of sampling, every cohort member was nominally healthy, though immune exposures that went unrecorded were likely present. The donor tested CMV seropositive, placing the donor among the 289 seropositive members of the cohort. Each donor provided a peripheral blood sample, and peripheral blood mononuclear cells were used for TCR beta sequencing. The Qiagen DNeasy Blood Extraction Kit was used to extract genomic DNA from the blood cell samples. Via the germline V gene, CDR1 is SGHAT and CDR2 FQNNGV. V ends up 0 bases short and J 1 base short, with an unmatched junction base count of 18. Including cysteine and phenylalanine, the CDR3 has 20 amino acids. The read is trimmed to its CDR3 DNA, 60 bases read in frame from base 1.

The sequence was collected from a male donor in good health and CMV-seropositive. The rearrangement joined TRBV11-2 to TRBJ2-7, with 7 junctional bases fitting TRBD2. What was sequenced was PBMCs. The bases are TGTGCCAGCAGCTTAGATCTTAGTTATTTGGCTAGCGGTCCTTCCTACGAGCAGTACTTC. Its coded protein is CASSLDLSYLASGPSYEQYF.